Presented here are 9 T cell receptor beta chains from one specimen sequenced in a study of blood T cell repertoires in COVID-19 (dated by TCRdb to about 2020). Library preparation used the immunoSEQ multiplex PCR assay. TCRdb took over this immuneACCESS table, retaining in-frame rearrangements with V and J assigned. Such tables are incomplete; in checked studies, under half of the missing clones stem from an unresolved V gene, and the remainder is unexplained. The sample contains about 400,000 clones, around nine tenths of them found a single time. The ten largest clones capture around 4.4% of the sample. Sequenced material: peripheral blood. Every receptor here comes from a woman aged 30 to 39 with acute or convalescent COVID-19.

This chain connects TRBV5-1 to TRBJ2-5; 9 nucleotides align to TRBD2. The CDR3 is 16 residues long. Germline CDR1 and CDR2: SGHRS and YFSETQ. V trimming: 0 bases; J trimming: 2 bases; junction bases outside the gene matches: 5. CDR3 loop: CASSLEGTSRQETQYF. The CDR3, as DNA: TGCGCCAGCAGCTTGGAGGGGACTAGCAGACAAGAGACCCAGTACTTC.

This rearrangement joins TRBV29-1 to TRBJ1-1; D is perhaps TRBD1 (5 bases). This CDR3 region has 10 residues. Germline V lookup: CDR1 SQVTM, CDR2 ANQGSEA. V lost 5 bases and J 12 bases, leaving 13 bases between the germline ends. CDR3 sequence (DNA): TGCAGCGTTCATCAGGGTTCGACTTTCTTT. This sequence encodes CSVHQGSTFF.

In this sample, this clone turned up once. This chain links TRBV6-6 with TRBJ2-1, with TRBD2 identical over 11 bases. This CDR3 region has 13 residues. V was pared by 7 bases and J by 16 bases, with 12 bases of the junction left unmatched. The germline gives CDR1 MNHNY, CDR2 SVGAGI (reference sequence). CDR3 bases: TGTGCCAGCAAACTAGCGGGGGCGGTGAAGGGATTCTTC. Protein: CASKLAGAVKGFF.

The V call is TRBV5-1, the J call TRBJ2-2; 10 bases align to TRBD1. CDR1 is SGHRS and CDR2 is YFSETQ in the germline V gene. Losses at the gene ends were 1 base for V and 8 bases for J; bases not matched to a gene: 11. This CDR3 region has 17 residues. The CDR3 bases are TGCGCCAGCAGCTTGCTCCGACAGGGGGCCTCAGAGGGGGAGCTGTTTTTT. This gives the protein CASSLLRQGASEGELFF. The full variable domain, completed using reference TRBV5-1 and TRBJ2-2, is KAGVTQTPRYLIKTRGQQVTLSCSPISGHRSVSWYQQTPGQGLQFLFEYFSETQRNKGNFPGRFSGRQFSNSRSEMNVSTLELGDSALYLCASSLLRQGASEGELFFGEGSRLTVL.

This chain links TRBV2 with TRBJ1-5, with TRBD1 identical over 8 bases. Germline-derived CDR1 and CDR2 are SNHLY and FYNNEI. CDR3 size: 14 residues. Trimming cost V 6 bases and J 6 bases; bases outside gene matches: 7. This chain's CDR3 is CASSAGGAGQPQHF. The DNA of the CDR3 is TGTGCCAGCAGCGCAGGGGGCGCGGGTCAGCCCCAGCATTTT.

CDR3 protein: CASRRRQAVNTEAFF. The CDR3 DNA sequence: TGTGCCAGCAGACGGAGACAGGCCGTGAACACTGAAGCTTTCTTT. The gene calls are TRBV5-8 and TRBJ1-1; D perhaps matches TRBD1 (6 bases). V lost 5 bases to trimming and J lost 0 bases, with 14 bases between them. Germline loops: CDR1 SGHTS, CDR2 YDEGEE. This CDR3 is 15 amino acids long.

This sequence joins TRBV19 and TRBJ1-5, with 7 bases aligning to TRBD1. This CDR3 is built from 14 residues. J was trimmed by 5 bases and V by 3 bases; bases with no gene match: 4. The germline gives CDR1 LNHDA, CDR2 SQIVND (reference sequence). DNA for the CDR3: TGTGCCAGTAGTATCAGGGGGTGGGATCAGCCCCAGCATTTT. Its protein product is CASSIRGWDQPQHF.

The chain employs TRBV7-9 and TRBJ2-3; 8 nucleotides align to TRBD2. V lost 4 bases and J lost 0; bases outside the gene matches: 6. This CDR3 contains 16 residues. In germline, CDR1 is SEHNR, CDR2 FQNEAQ (reference sequence). The CDR3 DNA reads TGTGCCAGCAGCTACAGCGGGGGCCTTAGCACAGATACGCAGTATTTT. This encodes CASSYSGGLSTDTQYF.

The sample holds a few counts of this clone. The chain is built from TRBV7-3 and TRBJ1-1; no reliable D call. The CDR3 runs 13 residues. Trimming removed 5 bases at V and 4 bases at J, with 11 bases between. Per germline, CDR1 SGHTA and CDR2 FQGTGA. CDR3 bases: TGTGCCAGCAGCCTCAGTATCGCCACTGAAGCTTTCTTT. Amino acid sequence: CASSLSIATEAFF.